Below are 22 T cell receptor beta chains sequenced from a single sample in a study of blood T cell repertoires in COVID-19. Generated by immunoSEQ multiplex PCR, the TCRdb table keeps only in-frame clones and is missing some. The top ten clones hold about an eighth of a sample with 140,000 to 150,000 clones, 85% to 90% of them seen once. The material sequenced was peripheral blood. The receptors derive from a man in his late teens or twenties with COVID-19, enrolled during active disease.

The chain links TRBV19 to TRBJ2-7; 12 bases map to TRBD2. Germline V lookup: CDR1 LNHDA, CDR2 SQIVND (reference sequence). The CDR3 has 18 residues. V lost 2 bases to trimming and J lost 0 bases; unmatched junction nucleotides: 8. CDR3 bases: TGTGCCAGTAGTATATCCGGACTAGCGGGACCAAGCTCCTACGAGCAGTACTTC. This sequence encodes CASSISGLAGPSSYEQYF.

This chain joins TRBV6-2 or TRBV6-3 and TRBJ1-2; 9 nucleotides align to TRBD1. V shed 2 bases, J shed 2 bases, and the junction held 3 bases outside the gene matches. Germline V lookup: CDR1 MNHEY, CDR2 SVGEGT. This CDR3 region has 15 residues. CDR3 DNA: TGTGCCAGCAGTTACCCGGGACAGGGCAACTATGGCTACACCTTC. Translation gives CASSYPGQGNYGYTF.

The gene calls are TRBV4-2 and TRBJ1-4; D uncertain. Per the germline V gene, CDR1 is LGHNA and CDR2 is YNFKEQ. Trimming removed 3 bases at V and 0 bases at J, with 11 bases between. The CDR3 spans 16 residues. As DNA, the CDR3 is TGTGCCAGCAGCCAGAGCATTCCTGCAACTAATGAAAAACTGTTTTTT. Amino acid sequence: CASSQSIPATNEKLFF.

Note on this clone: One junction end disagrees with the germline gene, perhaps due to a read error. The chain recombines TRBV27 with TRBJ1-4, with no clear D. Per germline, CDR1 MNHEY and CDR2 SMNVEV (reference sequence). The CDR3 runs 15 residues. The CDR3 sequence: CASSLFYSTNEKLLF. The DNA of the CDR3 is TGTGCCAGCAGTTTATTCTACAGCACGAATGAAAAACTGCTTTTT.

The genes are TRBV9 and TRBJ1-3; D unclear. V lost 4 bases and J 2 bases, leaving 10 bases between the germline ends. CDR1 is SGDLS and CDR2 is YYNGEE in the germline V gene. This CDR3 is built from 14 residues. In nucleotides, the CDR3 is TGTGCCAGCAGCCCCGGGGTGGCTGGAAACACCATATATTTT. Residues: CASSPGVAGNTIYF.

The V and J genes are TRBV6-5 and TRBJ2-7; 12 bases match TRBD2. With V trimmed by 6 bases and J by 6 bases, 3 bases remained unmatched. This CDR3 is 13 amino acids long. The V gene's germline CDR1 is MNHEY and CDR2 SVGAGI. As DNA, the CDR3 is TGTGCCAGCAGCCAGGGACTAGCGGGCGAGCAGTACTTC. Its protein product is CASSQGLAGEQYF.

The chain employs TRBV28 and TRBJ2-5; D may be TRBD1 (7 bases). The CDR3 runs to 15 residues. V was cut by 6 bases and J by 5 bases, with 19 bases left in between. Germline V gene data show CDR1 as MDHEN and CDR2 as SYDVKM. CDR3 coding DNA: TGTGCCAGCAGCTGGGCCAGGGGGAGGCAGGAGACCCAGTACTTC. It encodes CASSWARGRQETQYF.

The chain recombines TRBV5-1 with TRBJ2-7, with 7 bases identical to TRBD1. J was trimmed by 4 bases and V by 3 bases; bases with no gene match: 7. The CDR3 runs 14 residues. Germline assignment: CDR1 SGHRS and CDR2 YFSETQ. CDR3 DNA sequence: TGCGCCAGCAGCTGGGCTTCACAGGGGTACGAGCAGTACTTC. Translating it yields CASSWASQGYEQYF. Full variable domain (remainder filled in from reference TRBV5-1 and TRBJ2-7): KAGVTQTPRYLIKTRGQQVTLSCSPISGHRSVSWYQQTPGQGLQFLFEYFSETQRNKGNFPGRFSGRQFSNSRSEMNVSTLELGDSALYLCASSWASQGYEQYFGPGTRLTVT.

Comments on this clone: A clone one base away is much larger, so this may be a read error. The CDR3 region has the DNA TGTGCCAGCAGCCTGGGACAGATCTACGAGCAGTACTTC. Translation: CASSLGQIYEQYF. The chain links TRBV11-3 to TRBJ2-7; 7 nucleotides align to TRBD1. Trimming at V came to 5 bases and at J to 3 bases, leaving 4 bases not matched to a gene. Germline lookup yields CDR1 SGHNT and CDR2 YENEEA. The CDR3 totals 13 residues. The variable domain in full, completed from reference TRBV11-3 and TRBJ2-7, reads EAGVVQSPRYKIIEKKQPVAFWCNPISGHNTLYWYLQNLGQGPELLIRYENEEAVDDSQLPKDRFSAERLKGVDSTLKIQPAELGDSAVYLCASSLGQIYEQYFGPGTRLTVT.

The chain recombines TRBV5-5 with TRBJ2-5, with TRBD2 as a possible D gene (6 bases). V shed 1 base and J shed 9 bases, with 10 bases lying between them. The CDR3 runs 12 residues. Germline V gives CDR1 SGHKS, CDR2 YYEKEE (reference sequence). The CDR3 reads CASSLLGEAQYF. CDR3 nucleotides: TGTGCCAGCAGCTTGTTGGGGGAGGCCCAGTACTTC. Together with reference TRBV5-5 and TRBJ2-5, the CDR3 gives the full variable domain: DAGVTQSPTHLIKTRGQQVTLRCSPISGHKSVSWYQQVLGQGPQFIFQYYEKEERGRGNFPDRFSARQFPNYSSELNVNALLLGDSALYLCASSLLGEAQYFGPGTRLLVL.

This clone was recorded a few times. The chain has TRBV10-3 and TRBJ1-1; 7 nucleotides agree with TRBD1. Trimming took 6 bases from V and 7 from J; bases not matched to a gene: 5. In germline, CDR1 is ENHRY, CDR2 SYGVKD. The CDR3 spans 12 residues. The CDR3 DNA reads TGTGCCATCAGGGAGGGACAGCTTGAAGCTTTCTTT. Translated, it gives CAIREGQLEAFF.

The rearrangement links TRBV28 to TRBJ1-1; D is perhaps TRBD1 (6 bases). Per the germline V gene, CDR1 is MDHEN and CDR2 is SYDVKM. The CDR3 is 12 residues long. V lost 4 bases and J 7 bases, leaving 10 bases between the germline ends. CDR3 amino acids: CASSYLQGEAFF. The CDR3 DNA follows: TGTGCCAGCAGTTATCTACAGGGTGAAGCTTTCTTT.

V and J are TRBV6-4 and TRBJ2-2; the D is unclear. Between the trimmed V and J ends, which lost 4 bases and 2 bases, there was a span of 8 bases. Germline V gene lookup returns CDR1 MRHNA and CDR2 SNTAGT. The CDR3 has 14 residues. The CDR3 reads CASSVNSNTGELFF. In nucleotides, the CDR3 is TGTGCCAGCAGTGTAAACAGTAACACCGGGGAGCTGTTTTTT.

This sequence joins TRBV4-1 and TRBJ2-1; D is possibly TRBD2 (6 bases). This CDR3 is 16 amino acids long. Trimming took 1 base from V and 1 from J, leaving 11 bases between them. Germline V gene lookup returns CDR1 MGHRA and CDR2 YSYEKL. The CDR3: CASSQVGRESYNEQFF. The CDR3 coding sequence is TGCGCCAGCAGCCAAGTTGGACGGGAGTCCTACAATGAGCAGTTCTTC.

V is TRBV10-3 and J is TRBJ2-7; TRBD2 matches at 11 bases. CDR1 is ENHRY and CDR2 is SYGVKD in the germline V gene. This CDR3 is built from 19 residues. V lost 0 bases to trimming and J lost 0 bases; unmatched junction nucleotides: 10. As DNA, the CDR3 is TGTGCCATCAGTGAGTCGAGACTAGCGGGACACCTTAGCTCCTACGAGCAGTACTTC. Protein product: CAISESRLAGHLSSYEQYF.

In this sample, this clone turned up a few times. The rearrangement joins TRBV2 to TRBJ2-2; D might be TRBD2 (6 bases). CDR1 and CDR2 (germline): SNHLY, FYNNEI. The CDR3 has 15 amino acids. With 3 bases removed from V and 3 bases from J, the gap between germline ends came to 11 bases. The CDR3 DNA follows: TGTGCCAGCAGTGACGGGGGACCCGACACCGGGGAGCTGTTTTTT. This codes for CASSDGGPDTGELFF.

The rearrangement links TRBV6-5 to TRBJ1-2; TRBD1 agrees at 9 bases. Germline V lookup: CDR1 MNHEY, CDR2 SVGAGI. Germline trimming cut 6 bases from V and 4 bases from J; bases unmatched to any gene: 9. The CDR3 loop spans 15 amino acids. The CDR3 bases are TGTGCCAGCAGCCCGGGACAGGGATGGACCTATGGCTACACCTTC. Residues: CASSPGQGWTYGYTF.

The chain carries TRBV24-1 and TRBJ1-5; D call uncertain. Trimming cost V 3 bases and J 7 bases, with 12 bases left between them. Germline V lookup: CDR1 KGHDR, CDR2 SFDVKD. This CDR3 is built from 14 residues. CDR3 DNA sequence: TGTGCCACCAGTGATCCCGTCTCCCGGCAGCCCCAGCATTTT. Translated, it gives CATSDPVSRQPQHF.

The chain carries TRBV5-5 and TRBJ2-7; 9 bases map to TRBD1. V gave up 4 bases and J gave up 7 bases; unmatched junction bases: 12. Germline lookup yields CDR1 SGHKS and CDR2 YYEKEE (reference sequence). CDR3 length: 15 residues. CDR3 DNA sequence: TGTGCCAGCAGCCCGTGGACAGGGGCATACAGGGAGCAGTACTTC. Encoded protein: CASSPWTGAYREQYF.

CDR3 in DNA: TGTGCCAGCAGCGGGACTAGCGGGGATCTTAGGCAGTACTTC. Encoded protein: CASSGTSGDLRQYF. The gene calls are TRBV9 and TRBJ2-7; 12 bases match TRBD2. CDR1 SGDLS and CDR2 YYNGEE come from the germline V gene. The CDR3 has 14 amino acids. V was clipped by 3 bases and J by 9 bases; unmatched bases: 7.

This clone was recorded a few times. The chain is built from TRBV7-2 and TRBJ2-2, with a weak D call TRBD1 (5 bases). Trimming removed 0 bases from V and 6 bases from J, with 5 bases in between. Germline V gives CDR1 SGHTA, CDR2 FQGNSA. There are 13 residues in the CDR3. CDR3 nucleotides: TGTGCCAGCAGCTTAGCGGGGCCCGGGGAGCTGTTTTTT. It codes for CASSLAGPGELFF.

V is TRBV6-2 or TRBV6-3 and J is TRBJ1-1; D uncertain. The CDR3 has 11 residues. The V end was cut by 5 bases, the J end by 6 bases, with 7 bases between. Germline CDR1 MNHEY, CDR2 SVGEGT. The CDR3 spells CASSNRAEAFF. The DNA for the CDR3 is TGTGCCAGCAGTAACAGAGCTGAAGCTTTCTTT.